This TCR beta chain appears in the sequencing data of a study of intratumoral heterogeneity in liver cancer. The assay was immunoSEQ multiplex PCR, and TCRdb's table has in-frame clones only and misses some. The sample records 21,000 or so clones, approximately 70% being singletons. Trimming at V came to 4 bases and at J to 6 bases, leaving 2 bases not matched to a gene. The CDR3 contains 14 residues. The V gene's germline CDR1 is KGHDR and CDR2 SFDVKD. Sequenced here: tumor-adjacent normal tissue, sampled before any cancer treatment. V usage is TRBV24-1 and J usage is TRBJ1-4, with 9 bases fitting TRBD1. This TCR came from a woman in her seventies with hepatocellular carcinoma. CDR3 coding DNA: TGTGCCACCAGTGACGACAGGGGGGATGAAAAACTGTTTTTT. It encodes CATSDDRGDEKLFF.